Described below is a single T cell receptor beta chain sequence and its context. The antigen is not known. The data belong to a study of T cell responses to AZD1222 COVID-19 vaccine. Here immunoSEQ multiplex PCR was the method, and the copy in TCRdb shows in-frame clones only, minus some. This table holds 140,000 to 150,000 clones, 70% to 90% found once. Broader study findings: At study baseline, merely five or six AZD1222 recipients were seropositive. The study found vaccine-associated CD4 TCRs spanning spike, dominant at 160-218 and 743-854.

The sequence derives from an adult in good health. The material was peripheral blood, obtained on day 0 of AZD1222 vaccination.

The CDR3 nucleotides read TGTGCCAGCAGCTTGGGACTAGCGGGAGCAGATACGCAGTATTTT. This encodes CASSLGLAGADTQYF. The J gene is TRBJ2-3, the V gene TRBV11-3, with TRBD2 matching over 14 bases. This CDR3 spans 15 amino acids. With 3 bases clipped from V and 4 bases from J, the junction kept 0 bases outside the gene matches. Germline-derived CDR1 and CDR2 are SGHNT and YENEEA.